This entry is about one T cell receptor (beta chain). This sample stems from a study of CXCR3-negative and CXCR3-positive naive CD8 T cells. CDR1 and CDR2 from the germline V gene are SGHAT and FQNNGV. The CDR3 runs to 16 residues. Each TRB cDNA library was prepared by 5' RACE (with UMI labels). TCRdb reprocessed the 5' RACE reads, keeping one entry per CDR3 protein, no DNA. The sample shows about 92,000 distinct CDR3 sequences, and around 1.7% sits with its ten largest clones. The chain recombines TRBV11-2 with TRBJ2-5; the TCRdb call, TRBD1, lacks DNA for checking. The sequence came from a human donor in good health. Some clones in this sample may be carry-over from other donors' samples. Sequencing was performed on naive CXCR3- CD8+ T cells from blood. As for subset: CD45RO-CCR7+CD27+CD95- naive CD8+ T cells lacking CXCR3 (TNR3-). The CDR3 protein is CASSSSSGQSGETQYF.